Reported below is one T cell receptor (beta chain). This specimen belongs to a study of blood T cells in healthy people across ages. Study-level background: Every two T cells gave about one barcoded beta molecule via template switching.

This CDR3 has 12 amino acids. Trimming took off 10 bases at V and 3 bases at J, with 12 bases between the two ends. Germline CDR1 reads MNHEY; CDR2 reads SVGAGI. Using a J-beta primer mix together with a sample-barcoded 5' primer, a second PCR was run for about 7 to 12 cycles. TCRdb re-analysed the 5' RACE reads in MiXCR, keeping a single row per CDR3 protein. The table records over 1,200,000 distinct CDR3 sequences, around 59% of them present only once. Sequences were obtained from blood. V gene TRBV6-5 combines with J gene TRBJ1-2, with D possibly matching TRBD1 (5 bases). The TCR comes from a man younger than 35 in good health. CDR3 amino acids: CATSPGHYGYTF. The DNA for the CDR3 is TGTGCCACCTCTCCGGGACACTATGGCTACACCTTC.